A single sample gave rise to the 16 T cell receptor beta chains below, sequenced in a study of vaccination and CD4 T cells after COVID-19. These receptors' antigens are unknown. The treatment was: approximately 9-day PBMC culture with coronavirus spike peptide pools or control peptides (ViraFEST assay). Prior to the COVID-19 pandemic (2011-2018), the unexposed donor's CD4+ T cells were collected. With the Oncomine TCR Beta short-read assay, DNA from cultured CD4+ T cells was sequenced. TCRdb used MiXCR to reprocess the PCR reads, holding one entry per CDR3 protein. The repertoire holds some 5,500 distinct CDR3 sequences, with 41% as singletons. Sequenced sample: CD4+ T cells from blood, cultured in vitro. Receptor source: a human donor in good health.

The rearrangement links TRBV6-1 to TRBJ2-5; tentatively, D is TRBD1 or TRBD2 (5 bases each). Trimming removed 6 bases from V and 4 bases from J, with 15 bases in between. The CDR3 sequence is 14 residues long. In germline, CDR1 is MNHNS, CDR2 SASEGT. The CDR3, as DNA: TGTGCCAGCAGACGGGACCAAAGGGGAGAGACCCAGTACTTC. Translated, it gives CASRRDQRGETQYF.

This clonotype was picked up a small number of times. This chain links TRBV20-1 with TRBJ2-7; the match to TRBD1 covers 9 bases. V was pared by 3 bases and J by 7 bases, with 16 bases of the junction left unmatched. Germline V lookup: CDR1 DFQATT, CDR2 SNEGSKA (reference sequence). This CDR3 contains 16 residues. This CDR3 is CSASPTTTGGSREQYF. CDR3 coding DNA: TGCAGTGCTAGTCCTACCACGACAGGGGGAAGCCGAGAGCAGTACTTC.

The CDR3 DNA is TGCGCCAGCAGCTTGTCGGGGGCTAACCAAGAGACCCAGTACTTC. This sequence encodes CASSLSGANQETQYF. The rearrangement links TRBV5-1 to TRBJ2-5; the D call may be TRBD1 or TRBD2 (6 bases each). Trimming removed 1 base at V and 0 bases at J, with 10 bases between. This CDR3 spans 15 amino acids. Per the germline V gene, CDR1 is SGHRS and CDR2 is YFSETQ.

This clonotype was seen only a few times. This chain links TRBV11-2 with TRBJ2-5; D is perhaps TRBD2 (5 bases). Germline loops: CDR1 SGHAT, CDR2 FQNNGV. The CDR3 has 18 residues. Trimming shortened V by 1 base and J by 6 bases, and 24 bases separated the two germline ends. The chain's CDR3 is CASSLAPIGLRLVKTQYF. The DNA of the CDR3 is TGTGCCAGCAGCTTAGCGCCAATAGGACTGAGACTCGTCAAGACCCAGTACTTC.

The chain couples TRBV7-2 to TRBJ2-7, with a possible D match to TRBD2 (6 bases). V was trimmed by 2 bases and J by 5 bases, leaving 13 bases between them. CDR1 SGHTA and CDR2 FQGNSA come from the germline V gene. The CDR3 consists of 14 residues. CDR3 bases: TGTGCCAGCAGCTTACAAGCGGGTATCGACGAGCAGTACTTC. It specifies CASSLQAGIDEQYF. The full variable domain, completed using reference TRBV7-2 and TRBJ2-7, is GAGVSQSPSNKVTEKGKDVELRCDPISGHTALYWYRQSLGQGLEFLIYFQGNSAPDKSGLPSDRFSAERTGGSVSTLTIQRTQQEDSAVYLCASSLQAGIDEQYFGPGTRLTVT.

J is TRBJ2-5 and V is TRBV30; D might be TRBD2 (6 bases). The CDR3 contains 12 residues. Trimming stripped 4 bases from V and 4 bases from J, with 10 bases between. Germline CDR1 is GTSNPN and CDR2 is SVGIG (reference sequence). The CDR3 DNA reads TGTGCCTGGATGGGGGGAGGAGAGACCCAGTACTTC. Amino acids: CAWMGGGETQYF.

V and J are TRBV5-8 and TRBJ2-5; a possible D gene is TRBD1 (6 bases). V lost 0 bases and J lost 7, with 10 bases in between. In germline, CDR1 is SGHTS, CDR2 YDEGEE. The CDR3 is made up of 13 amino acids. The DNA for the CDR3 is TGTGCCAGCAGCTTGGGCAGGGGCGGGACCCAGTACTTC. As protein: CASSLGRGGTQYF.

This rearrangement joins TRBV10-3 to TRBJ2-3; D is perhaps TRBD2 (6 bases). Germline CDR1 and CDR2: ENHRY and SYGVKD. The length of the CDR3 is 13 residues. V was trimmed by 10 bases and J by 1 base, leaving 12 bases between them. CDR3 sequence (DNA): TGTGCCACGACTGGCGGGGGCACAGATACGCAGTATTTT. Its translation is CATTGGGTDTQYF.

The genes are TRBV6-1 and TRBJ2-5; TRBD2 might be the D (6 bases). This CDR3 has 15 amino acids. The V gene lost 6 bases and the J gene lost 5 bases, with 19 bases spanning the gap. Germline-derived CDR1 and CDR2 are MNHNS and SASEGT. CDR3: CASSPREPKWETQYF. The CDR3 nucleotides are TGTGCCAGCAGCCCCCGGGAGCCCAAGTGGGAGACCCAGTACTTC.

In this sample, this clonotype turned up once. CDR3 residues: CASSYKETGELFF. The CDR3, as DNA: TGCGCCAGCTCATACAAGGAAACCGGGGAGCTGTTTTTT. V and J are TRBV10-1 and TRBJ2-2; unclear D gene. Trimming shortened V by 8 bases and J by 5 bases, and 12 bases separated the two germline ends. This CDR3 region has 13 residues. CDR1 and CDR2 (germline): WNHNN, SYGVQD (reference sequence).

A few counts support this clonotype. The V gene is TRBV6-2 or TRBV6-3, the J gene TRBJ1-5; weak D call: TRBD1 (6 bases). V lost 10 bases, J lost 0 bases, and 10 bases lay in between. CDR3 length: 13 amino acids. The V gene's germline CDR1 is MNHEY and CDR2 SVGEGT. The CDR3 DNA is TGTGCCATCTCAGGGGATAGCAATCAGCCCCAGCATTTT. It yields the protein CAISGDSNQPQHF.

J is TRBJ1-1 and V is TRBV4-2, with D maybe TRBD1 (6 bases). Germline CDR1 and CDR2: LGHNA and YNFKEQ. Trimming pared 4 bases from V and 1 base from J, leaving 10 bases between. CDR3 length: 14 amino acids. Here the CDR3 reads CASSRGQPNTEAFF. In nucleotides, the CDR3 is TGTGCCAGCAGCCGAGGACAGCCGAACACTGAAGCTTTCTTT.

This clonotype appeared a few times. V gene TRBV11-2 combines with J gene TRBJ1-2, with TRBD1 as a possible D gene (6 bases). The CDR3 consists of 21 residues. The germline V gene has CDR1 SGHAT and CDR2 FQNNGV. The ends were cut back, 1 base at V and 4 bases at J, with 31 bases in the middle. The CDR3 bases are TGTGCCAGCAGCTTAGCCCCCGGGTTGGGGGCAAGGGGGGGCGCCGGCTATGGCTACACCTTC. It translates to CASSLAPGLGARGGAGYGYTF.

This clonotype was seen a few times. The genes are TRBV5-1 and TRBJ1-1; no firm D call. Trimming removed 0 bases from V and 3 bases from J, with 9 bases in between. The germline gives CDR1 SGHRS, CDR2 YFSETQ. There are 14 residues in the CDR3. The CDR3 coding sequence is TGCGCCAGCAGCTTGGGTAACGGGGACACTGAAGCTTTCTTT. Its translation is CASSLGNGDTEAFF. The entire variable domain, with the rest obtained from reference TRBV5-1 and TRBJ1-1, is as follows: KAGVTQTPRYLIKTRGQQVTLSCSPISGHRSVSWYQQTPGQGLQFLFEYFSETQRNKGNFPGRFSGRQFSNSRSEMNVSTLELGDSALYLCASSLGNGDTEAFFGQGTRLTVV.

This chain uses TRBV9 with TRBJ2-2, with 8 bases fitting TRBD2. Germline assignment: CDR1 SGDLS and CDR2 YYNGEE. V lost 0 bases and J lost 6; bases outside the gene matches: 7. CDR3 length equals 16 residues. CDR3 coding DNA: TGTGCCAGCAGCGTAGCGGAGCGGGAGAGGGCCGGGGAGCTGTTTTTT. It yields the protein CASSVAERERAGELFF.

In this sample, this clonotype turned up a few times. The genes are TRBV21-1 and TRBJ1-5; the table gives TRBD1 as D, unverified against the DNA. TRBV21-1 is a documented pseudogene. The CDR3 is made up of 16 amino acids. This CDR3 reads CASSKETGGRNQPQHF. The CDR3 bases are TGTGCCAGCAGCAAAGAGACAGGGGGCCGCAATCAGCCCCAGCATTTT.